The sequence of this TCR beta chain was determined in a study of T cell responses to AZD1222 COVID-19 vaccine (dated by TCRdb to 2020 to 2022). In the study overall: A total of 233 trial participants underwent TCR sequencing, of whom 207 received two doses of AZD1222 and around 26 received two doses of the MenACWY control vaccine. Trial participants were enrolled by age into subgroups of 18-55, 56-69 and 70-plus years, and roughly 160, 29 and 62 TCR-sequenced participants, respectively, were included in these subgroups.

This clone came up once. The target of this receptor is not known. Base-call qualities are not available, and no considerably larger clone is one nucleotide away. The paper as a whole reports these results and caveats: In the small 56-69-year group, the increase in depth fell short of significance, most likely because of low power. Vaccine-associated CD4 TCRs spanned the whole spike protein, with dominant responses in regions 160-218 and 743-854. Epitopes outside the regions mutated in the B.1.351 and B.1.1.7 variants were reportedly recognized by nearly half of the unique spike-specific TCRs. Spike-specific TCR breadth and depth rose significantly after two AZD1222 doses compared with day 0 and with MenACWY recipients. Conclusions about previously exposed vaccinees are limited because only a handful of AZD1222 recipients were SARS-CoV-2 seropositive at baseline. Because no day 14 peak-response samples were available, repertoires were characterized only after the peak T cell response. Most participants were white British and females outnumbered males, and the authors suggested that clonal diversity may have been underestimated.

The CDR3 regions of human TCRbeta chains were subjected to immunosequencing. Turning to the authors' computational methods: TCRs in the repertoires were matched against a reference library of SARS-CoV-2-specific TCRs that had been generated with the MIRA antigen-specificity platform. Breadth was defined as the fraction of unique TCRs that were SARS-CoV-2-associated, and depth was defined as the fraction of total T cells that were SARS-CoV-2-associated. Using the MIRA data, each spike-specific TCR was assigned both to the spike region to which the TCR was reactive and to a CD4 or CD8 class. Log10-transformed breadth and depth values were compared by one-way ANOVA with Sidak's multiple comparisons tests. Not all clones reach the TCRdb copy of this immuneACCESS table, which keeps in-frame sequences only. Checked studies attribute under half of the gap to unresolved V genes and leave the rest unexplained. V and J calls and clone size are those listed in that table; D and trimming were worked out from the DNA. The sample has 200,000 or so clones on record, approximately 94% of them singletons. The top ten constitute around 1% of the sample.

The label giving this sample's time point can be read as: about 28 days (+/-7) after the second vaccine dose. Because spike-specific TCR depth and breadth did not differ between the two schedules, AZD1222 recipients who got a second dose at roughly 4 weeks were pooled with those who got a second dose at roughly 12 weeks. Samples from vaccinated people were obtained from the UK trials COV001 and COV002, which included a single-blind randomized controlled phase 2/3 trial of AZD1222 (ChAdOx1 nCoV-19) in healthy adults. For TCRbeta chain sequencing, PBMC samples from trial participants were taken at day 0 and at day 28 after the second dose. The CDR3 measures 15 amino acids from cysteine to phenylalanine. Of all the DNA, just the CDR3 is kept, 45 bases in frame from base 1. From a lookup of the germline V gene, CDR1 and CDR2 are KGHSH and LQKENI. Trimming costs V 0 bases and J 0 bases, and their ends lie 9 bases apart.

This sample comprised peripheral blood, obtained 28 days after the second AZD1222 dose. The clonotype comes from an adult who received the AZD1222 COVID-19 vaccine. The sequence joins TRBV18 to TRBJ2-7; too little of a D gene remains to name it. The CDR3 protein sequence reads: CASSPPSKGSYEQYF. The sequenced DNA is TGTGCCAGCTCACCACCGTCGAAGGGCTCCTACGAGCAGTACTTC.